A selection of T cell receptor beta chains follows, all from one sample in a study of response to subunit inactivated influenza vaccine. Each CDR3 protein is one row after TCRdb ran MiXCR on the RT-PCR reads. The data show roughly 460,000 distinct CDR3 sequences, with 9.5% to 13% seen just once and approximately 12% held by the top ten. This material consisted of PBMCs from blood, taken 40 to 50 days after vaccination. These receptors were taken from a man aged 45-65 years who received an inactivated influenza vaccine. Both conserved end residues are part of each CDR3. The D gene is left open where the match is weak. Clone size, where shown, is once, few, many, or a class for clones that have expanded.

d_gene	abundance	v_gene	j_gene	CDR3aa	CDR3nt
NA	few	TRBV7-9	TRBJ2-3	CASSLKRGTDTQYF	TGTGCCAGCAGCTTAAAGCGGGGCACAGATACGCAGTATTTT
NA	many	TRBV12-3/TRBV12-4	TRBJ2-1	CASSQIRGGRSNEQFF	TGTGCCAGCAGTCAAATCAGGGGGGGCCGGAGCAATGAGCAGTTCTTC
TRBD1	NA	TRBV15	TRBJ2-2	CATSRVGTGGHGELFF	TGTGCCACCAGCAGAGTTGGGACAGGGGGCCACGGGGAGCTGTTTTTT
NA	NA	TRBV2	TRBJ2-2	CASSHLDGELFF	TGTGCCAGCAGTCATTTGGACGGGGAGCTGTTTTTT
TRBD2	many	TRBV20-1	TRBJ2-5	CSARGLAGVETQYF	TGCAGTGCTAGAGGGCTAGCGGGAGTAGAGACCCAGTACTTC
NA	NA	TRBV5-6	TRBJ1-6	CASSATLQGSSHNSPLHF	TGTGCCAGCAGCGCGACTCTACAGGGTTCTTCACATAATTCACCCCTCCACTTT
NA	NA	TRBV20-1	TRBJ1-2	CSASLSQTGGYTF	TGCAGTGCTAGTCTCAGTCAAACGGGGGGCTACACCTTC
TRBD2	few	TRBV20-1	TRBJ2-5	CSARRLREGGETQYF	TGCAGTGCCCGTCGATTGCGGGAGGGGGGCGAGACCCAGTACTTC
NA	NA	TRBV10-3	TRBJ2-1	CAITNNEQFF	TGTGCCATCACCAACAATGAGCAGTTCTTC
NA	NA	TRBV6-6	TRBJ1-2	CASSRGGGYGYTF	TGTGCCAGCAGTCGAGGGGGGGGCTATGGCTACACCTTC
NA	NA	TRBV6-6	TRBJ2-2	CASRPDRSRELFF	TGTGCCAGCAGGCCCGACCGGTCTCGGGAGCTGTTTTTT
TRBD1	many	TRBV12-3/TRBV12-4	TRBJ2-3	CASRPGTGLTDTQYF	TGTGCCAGCAGACCCGGGACAGGGCTAACAGATACGCAGTATTTT
NA	NA	TRBV20-1	TRBJ2-2	CSAPGGRGTGELFF	TGCAGTGCTCCTGGGGGGCGCGGGACCGGGGAGCTGTTTTTT
NA	NA	TRBV28	TRBJ1-1	CASSLAGHSTEAFF	TGTGCCAGCAGTTTGGCTGGCCACTCGACTGAAGCTTTCTTT
TRBD2	few	TRBV5-1	TRBJ2-1	CASSLDLAGGGSYNEQFF	TGCGCCAGCAGCTTGGACCTAGCGGGGGGAGGGTCCTACAATGAGCAGTTCTTC
TRBD2	many	TRBV7-8	TRBJ2-5	CASSLGTSGRQTQYF	TGTGCCAGCAGCTTAGGGACTAGCGGGAGACAGACCCAGTACTTC
NA	few	TRBV5-1	TRBJ2-5	CASSPWGQGQQETQYF	TGCGCCAGCAGCCCTTGGGGGCAGGGGCAACAAGAGACCCAGTACTTC
NA	NA	TRBV15	TRBJ1-2	CATSRGTAYGYTF	TGTGCCACCAGCAGAGGGACAGCCTATGGCTACACCTTC
NA	few	TRBV5-1	TRBJ1-5	CASSLNPGSGQPQHF	TGCGCCAGCAGCTTGAATCCAGGCTCGGGTCAGCCCCAGCATTTT
TRBD2	NA	TRBV28	TRBJ2-5	CASHSGRVERETQYF	TGTGCCAGTCATTCCGGGAGGGTAGAGCGAGAGACCCAGTACTTC
NA	NA	TRBV11-2	TRBJ1-1	CASSLAPGYTEAFF	TGTGCCAGCAGCTTAGCCCCGGGATACACTGAAGCTTTCTTT
NA	many	TRBV5-1	TRBJ2-2	CASSLTTGSTGELFF	TGCGCCAGCAGCTTGACGACAGGCAGCACCGGGGAGCTGTTTTTT
NA	NA	TRBV6-2/TRBV6-3	TRBJ2-3	CASSYVRERADTQYF	TGTGCCAGCAGTTACGTACGGGAAAGAGCAGATACGCAGTATTTT
TRBD2	NA	TRBV7-9	TRBJ2-2	CASRKAGKQQNTGELFF	TGTGCCAGCCGTAAAGCGGGAAAGCAGCAGAACACCGGGGAGCTGTTTTTT
TRBD1	NA	TRBV11-2	TRBJ2-2	CASSSTGTGSVWELFF	TGTGCCAGCAGCAGTACCGGGACAGGGAGTGTGTGGGAGCTGTTTTTT
NA	many	TRBV20-1	TRBJ2-7	CSARRGGPGHEQYF	TGCAGTGCTAGAAGGGGAGGACCGGGCCACGAGCAGTACTTC
TRBD1	few	TRBV5-4	TRBJ1-4	CASSLAGQGPRGSEKLFF	TGTGCCAGCAGCTTGGCCGGACAGGGGCCTCGGGGGTCTGAAAAACTGTTTTTT
TRBD1	few	TRBV3-1	TRBJ2-1	CASSRDRGQYNEQFF	TGTGCCAGCAGCCGAGACAGGGGCCAGTACAATGAGCAGTTCTTC